Below, 7 T cell receptor beta chains from the same sample are listed, as sequenced in a study of shared clonotypes between healthy human individuals. The data were produced by immunoSEQ multiplex PCR, yet TCRdb's version contains in-frame clones alone and is incomplete. The sample contains roughly 1,800,000 clones, less than 95% of which appear only once. Naive CD8 cells lacked CD45RO and underwent positive selection for CCR7, leaving out terminally differentiated effector memory CD45RA+ cells. Sequences were obtained from naive CD8+ T cells sorted from blood. The receptors originated from a man younger than 35 in good health.

Comment on this clone: This sample includes further DNA sequences coding for the same CDR3. The V call is TRBV9, the J call TRBJ1-1; D possibly corresponds to TRBD1 (6 bases). V was trimmed by 3 bases and J by 4 bases, leaving 10 bases between them. The CDR3 contains 13 residues. Germline V gene sequence: CDR1 SGDLS, CDR2 YYNGEE. CDR3 DNA: TGTGCCAGCAGCGGCAAGGGGGGCACTGAAGCTTTCTTT. Translated: CASSGKGGTEAFF. The full variable domain, in which reference TRBV9 and TRBJ1-1 provide the parts outside the CDR3, is DSGVTQTPKHLITATGQRVTLRCSPRSGDLSVYWYQQSLDQGLQFLIQYYNGEERAKGNILERFSAQQFPDLHSELNLSSLELGDSALYFCASSGKGGTEAFFGQGTRLTVV.

The V call is TRBV2, the J call TRBJ1-2; unclear D gene. This CDR3 has 13 amino acids. V lost 9 bases and J 4 bases, leaving 15 bases between the germline ends. Germline V gives CDR1 SNHLY, CDR2 FYNNEI. The CDR3 nucleotides read TGTGCCAGTTCAGCCGGAAATTCCTATGGCTACACCTTC. Translated, it gives CASSAGNSYGYTF.

The chain joins TRBV15 to TRBJ2-7, with 7 bases aligning to TRBD1. CDR3 length equals 15 residues. Germline CDR1 LNHNV, CDR2 YYDKDF (reference sequence). Unmatched junction bases numbered 5, after V lost 0 bases and J lost 3 bases. CDR3 region: CATSRDQGDGYEQYF. In DNA form, the CDR3 reads TGTGCCACCAGCAGAGATCAGGGGGACGGCTACGAGCAGTACTTC.

The rearrangement joins TRBV5-1 to TRBJ1-2; D is uncertain. The CDR3 loop spans 13 amino acids. V was clipped by 0 bases and J by 5 bases, with 8 bases between them. Germline CDR1 SGHRS, CDR2 YFSETQ. As DNA, the CDR3 is TGCGCCAGCAGCTTGGGACATCTGTATGGCTACACCTTC. Its protein is CASSLGHLYGYTF.

The chain recombines TRBV7-9 with TRBJ1-4, with 7 bases identical to TRBD1. Germline V gene data show CDR1 as SEHNR and CDR2 as FQNEAQ (reference sequence). CDR3 length: 14 amino acids. V dropped 5 bases and J dropped 8; count of bases not matched to a gene: 8. The CDR3 DNA sequence: TGTGCCAGCAGCCCAGACAGGGCGGCAGAAAAACTGTTTTTT. This gives the protein CASSPDRAAEKLFF.

The count of this clone is one. The V and J genes are TRBV11-2 and TRBJ1-2; 9 bases are shared with TRBD1. Germline assignment: CDR1 SGHAT and CDR2 FQNNGV. CDR3 length equals 13 residues. The ends lost 6 bases at V and 8 bases at J; junction bases unmatched: 7. CDR3 in amino acids: CASRRTGDGGYTF. CDR3 nucleotides: TGTGCCAGCAGGAGGACAGGGGATGGAGGCTACACCTTC.

This clone occurred once. Other DNA sequences of this sample code for an identical CDR3. J is TRBJ2-7 and V is TRBV5-6, with 8 nucleotides matching TRBD1. The V gene's germline CDR1 is SGHDT and CDR2 YYEEEE. The J segment lost 3 bases and the V segment lost 2 bases, leaving 4 bases of the junction unmatched. The CDR3 has 14 residues. CDR3 nucleotide sequence: TGTGCCAGCAGCTTTGGGACAGGCCTCTACGAGCAGTACTTC. Translation: CASSFGTGLYEQYF.